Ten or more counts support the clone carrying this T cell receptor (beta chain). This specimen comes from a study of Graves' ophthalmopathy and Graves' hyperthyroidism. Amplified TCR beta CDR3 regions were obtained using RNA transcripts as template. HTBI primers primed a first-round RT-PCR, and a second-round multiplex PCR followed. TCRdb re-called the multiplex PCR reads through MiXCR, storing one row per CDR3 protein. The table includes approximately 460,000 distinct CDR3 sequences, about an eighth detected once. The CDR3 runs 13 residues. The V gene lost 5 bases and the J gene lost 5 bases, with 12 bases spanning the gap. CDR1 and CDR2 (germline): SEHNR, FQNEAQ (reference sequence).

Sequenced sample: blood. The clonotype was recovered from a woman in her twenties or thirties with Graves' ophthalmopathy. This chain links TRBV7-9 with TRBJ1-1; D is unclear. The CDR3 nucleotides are TGTGCCAGCAGCGTCCCAAGTAGGACTGAAGCTTTCTTT. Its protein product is CASSVPSRTEAFF.